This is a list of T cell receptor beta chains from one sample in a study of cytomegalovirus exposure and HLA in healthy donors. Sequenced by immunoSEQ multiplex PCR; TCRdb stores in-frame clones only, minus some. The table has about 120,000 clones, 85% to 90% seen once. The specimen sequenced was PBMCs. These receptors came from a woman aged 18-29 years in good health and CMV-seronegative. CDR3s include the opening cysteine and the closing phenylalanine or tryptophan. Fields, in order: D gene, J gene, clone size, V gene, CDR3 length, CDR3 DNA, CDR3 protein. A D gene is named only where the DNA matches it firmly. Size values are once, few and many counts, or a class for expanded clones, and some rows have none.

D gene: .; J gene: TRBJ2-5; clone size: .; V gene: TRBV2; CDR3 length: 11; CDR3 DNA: TGTGCCAGCAGTCTCCAAGAGACCCAGTACTTC; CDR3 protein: CASSLQETQYF
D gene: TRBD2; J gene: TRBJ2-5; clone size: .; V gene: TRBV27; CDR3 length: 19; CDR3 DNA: TGTGCCAGCAGTTTATCTTTTTCTGAAGCGGGGGGGAACCAAGAGACCCAGTACTTC; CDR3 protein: CASSLSFSEAGGNQETQYF
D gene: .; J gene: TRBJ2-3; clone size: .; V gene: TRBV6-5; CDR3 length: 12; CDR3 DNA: TGTGCCAGCAGTCAAACAGAAGATACGCAGTATTTT; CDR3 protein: CASSQTEDTQYF
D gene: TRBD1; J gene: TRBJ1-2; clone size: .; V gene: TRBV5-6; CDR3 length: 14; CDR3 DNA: TGTGCCAGCAGCACACGACAGGGGAACTATGGCTACACCTTC; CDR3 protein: CASSTRQGNYGYTF
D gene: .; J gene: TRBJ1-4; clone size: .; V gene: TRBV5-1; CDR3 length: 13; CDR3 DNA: TGCGCCAGCAATGCGGGCACTAATGAAAAACTGTTTTTT; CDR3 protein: CASNAGTNEKLFF
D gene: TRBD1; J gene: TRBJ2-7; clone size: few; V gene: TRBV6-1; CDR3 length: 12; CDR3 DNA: TGTGCCAGCAGTGATAATAGCAGGGGGCTGTACTTC; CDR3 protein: CASSDNSRGLYF
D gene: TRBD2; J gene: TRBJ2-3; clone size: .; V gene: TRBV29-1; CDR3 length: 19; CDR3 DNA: TGCAGCTCCATCCTCCAGCTAGCGGGGGGGCCGGGGGCGACAGATACGCAGTATTTT; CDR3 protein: CSSILQLAGGPGATDTQYF
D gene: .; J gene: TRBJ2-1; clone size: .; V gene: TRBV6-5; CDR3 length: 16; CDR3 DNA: TGTGCCAGCAGTTACTCGACAGGACCCTTAGGAAGTGAGCAGTTCTTC; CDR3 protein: CASSYSTGPLGSEQFF
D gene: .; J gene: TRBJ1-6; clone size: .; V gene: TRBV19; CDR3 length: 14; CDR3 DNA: TGTGCCAGTAATCCCCAGGGGAGCAATTCACCCCTCCACTTT; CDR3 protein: CASNPQGSNSPLHF
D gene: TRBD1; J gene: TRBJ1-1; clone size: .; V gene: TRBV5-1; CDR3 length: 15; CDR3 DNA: TGCGCCAGCAGCTTGGAGGGGACAGGGTTCGCTGAAGCTTTCTTT; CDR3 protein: CASSLEGTGFAEAFF
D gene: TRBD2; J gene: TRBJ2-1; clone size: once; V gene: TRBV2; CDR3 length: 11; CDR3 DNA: TGTGCCAGCAGTGGCGGGGGGGCTCTGTTCTTC; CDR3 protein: CASSGGGALFF
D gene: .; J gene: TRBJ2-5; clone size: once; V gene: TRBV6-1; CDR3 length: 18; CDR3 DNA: TGTGCCAGCAGGGAATGGGTCTTGACGGGGGGCCCGTGGGAGACCCAGTACTTC; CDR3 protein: CASREWVLTGGPWETQYF
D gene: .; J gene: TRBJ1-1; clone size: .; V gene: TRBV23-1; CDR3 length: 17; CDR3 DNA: TGCGCCAGCAGTCAATTAGTATCCACCTACGGGGGCACTGAAGCTTTCTTT; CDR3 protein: CASSQLVSTYGGTEAFF
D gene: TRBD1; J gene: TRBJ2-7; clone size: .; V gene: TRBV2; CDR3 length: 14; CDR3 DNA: TGTGCCAGCAGTAAGGGACAGGGGGGCGACGAGCAGTACTTC; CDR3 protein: CASSKGQGGDEQYF
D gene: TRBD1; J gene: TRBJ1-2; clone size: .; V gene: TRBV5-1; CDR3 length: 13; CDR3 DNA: TGCGCCAGCAGCCCGGAGAGAGGGGGCCGCTACACCTTC; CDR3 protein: CASSPERGGRYTF
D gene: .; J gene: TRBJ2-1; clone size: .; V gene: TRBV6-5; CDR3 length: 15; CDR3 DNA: TGTGCCAGCAGTTACTCGATTTCCAGGGCGAATGAGCAGTTCTTC; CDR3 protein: CASSYSISRANEQFF
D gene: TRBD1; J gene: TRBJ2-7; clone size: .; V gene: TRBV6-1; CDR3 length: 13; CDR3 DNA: TGTGCCAGCAGGAGACAGGGGGCAGACGAGCAGTACTTC; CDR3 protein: CASRRQGADEQYF
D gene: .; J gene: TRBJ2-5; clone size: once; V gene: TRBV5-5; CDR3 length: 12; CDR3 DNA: TGTGCCAGCAGCTCTCTCCGGGAGACCCAGTACTTC; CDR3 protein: CASSSLRETQYF
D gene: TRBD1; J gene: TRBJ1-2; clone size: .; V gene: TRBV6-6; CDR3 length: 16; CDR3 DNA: TGTGCCAGCAGTCCTCGACAGGGGGCTCTCGATGATGGCTACACCTTC; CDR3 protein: CASSPRQGALDDGYTF
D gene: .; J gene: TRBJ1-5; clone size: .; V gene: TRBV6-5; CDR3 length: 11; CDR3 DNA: TGTGCCAGCAGCTCCAATCAGCCCCAGCATTTT; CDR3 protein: CASSSNQPQHF
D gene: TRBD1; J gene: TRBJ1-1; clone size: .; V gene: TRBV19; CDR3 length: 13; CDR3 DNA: TGTGCCAGTATGCGACAGGGGGGCTCTGAAGCTTTCTTT; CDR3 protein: CASMRQGGSEAFF
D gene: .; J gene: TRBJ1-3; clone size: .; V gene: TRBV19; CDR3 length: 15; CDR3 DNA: TGTGCCAGTAGTCCCCCCATACGCGCTGGAAACACCATATATTTT; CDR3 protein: CASSPPIRAGNTIYF
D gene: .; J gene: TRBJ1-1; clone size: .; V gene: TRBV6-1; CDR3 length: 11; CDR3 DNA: TGTGCCAGCAGGGGGGCCACTGAAGCTTTCTTT; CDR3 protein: CASRGATEAFF